This T cell receptor beta chain was sequenced during a study of regulatory T cells in long-lasting Graves disease. Whole-study context: Antithyroid drugs had been given to newly diagnosed Graves' patients for under 3 months.

This CDR3 region has 13 residues. Germline V gene sequence: CDR1 SEHNR, CDR2 FQNEAQ (reference sequence). V lost 4 bases and J lost 13; bases outside the gene matches: 9. Regarding time point: newly diagnosed GD, antithyroid drugs for less than 3 months. RNA isolated from PBMCs was used to make the TCR library. The collection involved drawing 8 to 9 milliliters of peripheral blood into EDTA tubes. Study-wide points: Persistent disease samples used TRBV28, TRBJ1-2 and TRBJ2-5 preferentially. Lower TCR diversity was seen in persistent Graves' patients than in newly diagnosed ones.

Arm-PCR with iRepertoire HTBI primers amplified the CDR3 regions for these TCR beta libraries. TCRdb re-called the multiplex PCR reads through MiXCR, storing one row per CDR3 protein. The sample holds roughly 220,000 distinct CDR3 sequences, around 20% seen once. There are many counts of this clonotype. No antigen is known for it. This TCR was recovered from a female donor with Graves disease. The material was peripheral blood mononuclear cells (PBMCs), obtained at new diagnosis, from a patient treated with antithyroid drugs. The chain combines TRBV7-9 with TRBJ1-4; 7 nucleotides align to TRBD1. The DNA of the CDR3 is TGTGCCAGCAGCTCCGGTCAGGGGGATCGACTGTTTTTT. The encoded protein is CASSSGQGDRLFF.